The present T cell receptor (beta chain) was sequenced within a study of CD8 T cells in Susac syndrome. Reverse transcription of about 0.45 to 1 ug RNA used random hexamers. TCRdb reanalysed the immunoSEQ multiplex PCR reads using MiXCR and keeps one entry per CDR3 protein. The table includes about 140,000 distinct CDR3 sequences, approximately 95% detected once. The CDR3 sequence is 15 residues long. Trimming cost V 3 bases and J 0 bases, with 8 bases left between them. Sequenced: CD4+ T cells from PBMCs. J is TRBJ2-2 and V is TRBV12-3 or TRBV12-4; no clear D gene. The source of this sequence is a human donor with Susac syndrome. CDR3 region: CASSFWRTNTGELFF. In nucleotides, the CDR3 is TGTGCCAGCAGTTTCTGGCGGACGAACACCGGGGAGCTGTTTTTT.